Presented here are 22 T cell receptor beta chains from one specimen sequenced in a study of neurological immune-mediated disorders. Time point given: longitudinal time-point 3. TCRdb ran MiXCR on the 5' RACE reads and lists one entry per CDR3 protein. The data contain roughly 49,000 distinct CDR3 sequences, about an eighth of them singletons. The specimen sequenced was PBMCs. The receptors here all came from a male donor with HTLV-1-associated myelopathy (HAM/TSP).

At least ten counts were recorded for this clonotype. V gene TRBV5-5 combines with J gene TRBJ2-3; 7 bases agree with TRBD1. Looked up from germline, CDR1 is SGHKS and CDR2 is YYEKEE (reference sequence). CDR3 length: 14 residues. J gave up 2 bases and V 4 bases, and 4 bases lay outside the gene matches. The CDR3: CASSPGQATDTQYF. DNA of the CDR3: TGTGCCAGCAGCCCCGGACAGGCCACAGATACGCAGTATTTT.

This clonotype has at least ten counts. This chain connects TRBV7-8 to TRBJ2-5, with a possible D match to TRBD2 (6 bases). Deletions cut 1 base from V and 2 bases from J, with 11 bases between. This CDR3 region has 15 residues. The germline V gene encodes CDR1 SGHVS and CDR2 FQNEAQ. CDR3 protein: CASSLVAGSQETQYF. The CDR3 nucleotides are TGTGCCAGCAGCTTAGTGGCGGGGTCGCAAGAGACCCAGTACTTC.

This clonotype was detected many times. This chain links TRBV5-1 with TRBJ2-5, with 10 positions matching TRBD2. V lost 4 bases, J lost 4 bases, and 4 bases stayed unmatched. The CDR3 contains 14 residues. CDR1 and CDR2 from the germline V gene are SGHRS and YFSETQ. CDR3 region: CASSVLAGAETQYF. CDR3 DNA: TGCGCCAGCAGCGTCCTAGCGGGGGCAGAGACCCAGTACTTC.

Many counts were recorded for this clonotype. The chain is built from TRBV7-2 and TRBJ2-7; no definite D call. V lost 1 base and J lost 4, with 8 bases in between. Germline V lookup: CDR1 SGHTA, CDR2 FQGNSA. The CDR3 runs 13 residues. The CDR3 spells CASSLVRSYEQYF. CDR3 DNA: TGTGCCAGCAGCTTAGTTCGGTCATACGAGCAGTACTTC. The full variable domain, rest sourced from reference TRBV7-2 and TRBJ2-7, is GAGVSQSPSNKVTEKGKDVELRCDPISGHTALYWYRQSLGQGLEFLIYFQGNSAPDKSGLPSDRFSAERTGGSVSTLTIQRTQQEDSAVYLCASSLVRSYEQYFGPGTRLTVT.

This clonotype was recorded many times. CDR3 bases: TGTGCCAGCAAGGGGAGGAAAGCTAGCACAGATACGCAGTATTTT. As protein: CASKGRKASTDTQYF. The rearrangement joins TRBV6-2 or TRBV6-3 to TRBJ2-3, with a tentative D call TRBD2 (6 bases). Germline CDR1 is MNHEY and CDR2 is SVGEGT. Trimming cost V 7 bases and J 0 bases, with 14 bases left between them. This CDR3 is 15 amino acids long.

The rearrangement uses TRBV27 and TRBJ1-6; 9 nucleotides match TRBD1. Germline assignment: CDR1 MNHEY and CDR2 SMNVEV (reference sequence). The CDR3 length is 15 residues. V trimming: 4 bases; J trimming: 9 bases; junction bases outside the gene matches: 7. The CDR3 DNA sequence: TGTGCCAGCAGTTACCGGGACAGGGTGAGTTCACCCCTCCACTTT. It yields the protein CASSYRDRVSSPLHF.

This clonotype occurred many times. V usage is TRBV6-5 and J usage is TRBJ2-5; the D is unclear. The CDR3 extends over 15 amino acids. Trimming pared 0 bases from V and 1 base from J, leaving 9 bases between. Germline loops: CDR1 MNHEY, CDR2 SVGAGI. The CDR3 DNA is TGTGCCAGCAGTTACTCGCTTCGGCCCCAAGAGACCCAGTACTTC. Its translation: CASSYSLRPQETQYF.

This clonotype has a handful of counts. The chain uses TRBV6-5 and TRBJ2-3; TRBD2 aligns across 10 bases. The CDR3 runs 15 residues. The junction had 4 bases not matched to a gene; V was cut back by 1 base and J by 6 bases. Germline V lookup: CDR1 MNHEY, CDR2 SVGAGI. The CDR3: CASSYFGTSEDTQYF. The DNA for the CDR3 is TGTGCCAGCAGTTACTTCGGGACTAGCGAGGATACGCAGTATTTT.

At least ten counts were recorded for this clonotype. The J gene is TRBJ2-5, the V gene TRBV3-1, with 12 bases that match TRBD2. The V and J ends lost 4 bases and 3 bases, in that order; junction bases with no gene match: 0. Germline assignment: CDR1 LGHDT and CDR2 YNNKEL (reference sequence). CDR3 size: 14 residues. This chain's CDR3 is CASSRLAGEETQYF. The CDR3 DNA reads TGTGCCAGCAGCCGACTAGCGGGGGAAGAGACCCAGTACTTC.

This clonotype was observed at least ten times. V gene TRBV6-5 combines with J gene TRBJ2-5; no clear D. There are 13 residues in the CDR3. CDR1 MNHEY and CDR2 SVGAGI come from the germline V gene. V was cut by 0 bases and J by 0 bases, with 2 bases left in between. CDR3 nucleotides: TGTGCCAGCAGTTACTCAGACCAAGAGACCCAGTACTTC. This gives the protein CASSYSDQETQYF.

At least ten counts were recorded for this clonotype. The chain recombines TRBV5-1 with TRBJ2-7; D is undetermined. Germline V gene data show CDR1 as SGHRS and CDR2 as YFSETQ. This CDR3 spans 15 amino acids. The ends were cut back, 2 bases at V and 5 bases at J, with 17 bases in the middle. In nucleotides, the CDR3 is TGCGCCAGCAGCTTCGGTGACCGGGCCGCTAACGAGCAGTACTTC. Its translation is CASSFGDRAANEQYF.

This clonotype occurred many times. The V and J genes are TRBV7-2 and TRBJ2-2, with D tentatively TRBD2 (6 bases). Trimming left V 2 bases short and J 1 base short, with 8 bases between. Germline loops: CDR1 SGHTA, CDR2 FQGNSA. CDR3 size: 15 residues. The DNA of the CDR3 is TGTGCCAGCAGCTTAATCGGGGGGAACACCGGGGAGCTGTTTTTT. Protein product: CASSLIGGNTGELFF.

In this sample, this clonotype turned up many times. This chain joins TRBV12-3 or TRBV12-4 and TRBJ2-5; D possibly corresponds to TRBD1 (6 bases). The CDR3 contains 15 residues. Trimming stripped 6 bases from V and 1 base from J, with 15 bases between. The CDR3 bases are TGTGCCAGCAGCTCCCAAGGGGGATTCCAAGAGACCCAGTACTTC. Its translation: CASSSQGGFQETQYF.

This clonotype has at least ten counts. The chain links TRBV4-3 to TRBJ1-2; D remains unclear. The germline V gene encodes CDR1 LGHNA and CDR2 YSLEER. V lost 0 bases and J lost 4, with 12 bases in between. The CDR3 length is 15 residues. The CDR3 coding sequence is TGCGCCAGCAGCCAAGAATTTCACACCCGCTATGGCTACACCTTC. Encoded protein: CASSQEFHTRYGYTF.

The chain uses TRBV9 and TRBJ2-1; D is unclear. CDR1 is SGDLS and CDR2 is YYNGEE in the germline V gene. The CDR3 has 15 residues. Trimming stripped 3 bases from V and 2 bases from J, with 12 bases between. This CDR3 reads CASSAPGYPYNEQFF. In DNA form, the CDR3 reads TGTGCCAGCAGCGCCCCCGGGTACCCCTACAATGAGCAGTTCTTC. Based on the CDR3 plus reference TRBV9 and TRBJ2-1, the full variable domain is DSGVTQTPKHLITATGQRVTLRCSPRSGDLSVYWYQQSLDQGLQFLIQYYNGEERAKGNILERFSAQQFPDLHSELNLSSLELGDSALYFCASSAPGYPYNEQFFGPGTRLTVL.

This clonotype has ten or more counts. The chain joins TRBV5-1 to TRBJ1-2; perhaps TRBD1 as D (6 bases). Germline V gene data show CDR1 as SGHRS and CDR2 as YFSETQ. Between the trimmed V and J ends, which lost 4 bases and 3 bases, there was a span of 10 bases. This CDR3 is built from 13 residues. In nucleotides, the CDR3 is TGCGCCAGCAGCAGTGGACAGTACTATGGCTACACCTTC. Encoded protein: CASSSGQYYGYTF.

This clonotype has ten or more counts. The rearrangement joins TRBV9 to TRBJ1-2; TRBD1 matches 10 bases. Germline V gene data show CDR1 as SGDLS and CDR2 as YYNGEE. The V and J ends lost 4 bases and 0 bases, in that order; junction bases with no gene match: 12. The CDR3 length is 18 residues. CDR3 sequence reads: CASSLKITGQGANYGYTF. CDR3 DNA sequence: TGTGCCAGCAGCTTAAAAATAACCGGACAGGGGGCTAACTATGGCTACACCTTC.

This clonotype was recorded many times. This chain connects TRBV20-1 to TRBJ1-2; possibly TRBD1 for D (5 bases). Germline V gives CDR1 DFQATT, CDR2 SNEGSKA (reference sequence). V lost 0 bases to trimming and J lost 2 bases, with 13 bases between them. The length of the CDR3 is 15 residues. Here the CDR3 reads CSARDWGRGNYGYTF. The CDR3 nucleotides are TGCAGTGCTAGAGATTGGGGTAGGGGAAACTATGGCTACACCTTC.

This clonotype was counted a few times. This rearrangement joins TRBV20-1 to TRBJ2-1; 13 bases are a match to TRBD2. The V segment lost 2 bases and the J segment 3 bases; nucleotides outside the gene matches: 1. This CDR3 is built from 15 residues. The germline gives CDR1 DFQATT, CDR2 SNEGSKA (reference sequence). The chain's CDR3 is CSARTSGGVYNEQFF. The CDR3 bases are TGCAGTGCTAGAACTAGCGGGGGGGTCTACAATGAGCAGTTCTTC.

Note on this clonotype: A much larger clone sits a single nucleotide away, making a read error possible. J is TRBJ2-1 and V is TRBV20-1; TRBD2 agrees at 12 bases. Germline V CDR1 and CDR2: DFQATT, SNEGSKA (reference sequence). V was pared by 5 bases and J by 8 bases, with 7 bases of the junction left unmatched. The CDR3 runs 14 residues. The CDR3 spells CSAPPSGGDYEQFF. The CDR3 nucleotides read TGCAGTGCTCCACCTAGCGGGGGGGACTATGAGCAGTTCTTC.

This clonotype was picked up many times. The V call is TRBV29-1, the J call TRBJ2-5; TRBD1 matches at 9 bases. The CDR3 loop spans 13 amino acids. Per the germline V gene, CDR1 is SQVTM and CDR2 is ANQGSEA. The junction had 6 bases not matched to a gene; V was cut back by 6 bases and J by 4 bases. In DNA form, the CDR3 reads TGCAGCGTCGTTCGACAGGGGGTAGAGACCCAGTACTTC. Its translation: CSVVRQGVETQYF.

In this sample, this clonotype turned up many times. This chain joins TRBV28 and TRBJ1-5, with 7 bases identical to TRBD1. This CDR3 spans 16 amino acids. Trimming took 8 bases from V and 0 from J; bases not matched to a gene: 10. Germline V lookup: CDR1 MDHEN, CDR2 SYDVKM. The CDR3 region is CASGELTGYSNQPQHF. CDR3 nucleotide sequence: TGTGCCAGCGGCGAATTGACAGGGTATAGCAATCAGCCCCAGCATTTT.